This T cell receptor (beta chain) was recorded in a study of blood T cell repertoires in COVID-19. Study details: The study drew acute and convalescent COVID-19 samples from the United States, Italy and Spain.

TCRdb's table, derived via immunoSEQ multiplex PCR, lists solely in-frame clones and lacks some. The sample consists of approximately 160,000 clones, around 80% of them appearing once. V gave up 5 bases and J gave up 0 bases; unmatched junction bases: 4. The CDR3 is made up of 15 amino acids. Germline V CDR1 and CDR2: MNHEY, SMNVEV (reference sequence). The V call is TRBV27, the J call TRBJ1-1; 9 bases agree with TRBD1. The sequenced material came from PBMCs or T cells enriched from blood (not recorded which). This clonotype was sampled from a woman aged 50 to 60 in a cohort exposed to, infected with or recovered from COVID-19 (not recorded which). CDR3 in DNA: TGTGCCAGCAGTCAGACAGGGGGGTTGAACACTGAAGCTTTCTTT. Protein sequence: CASSQTGGLNTEAFF.